Following are 26 T cell receptor beta chains from one sample sequenced in a study of OX40 agonist ivuxolimab in advanced cancers. Only in-frame clones appear in the TCRdb table, and some are missing; sequencing was by immunoSEQ multiplex PCR. Of tens of thousands of clones listed, about nine tenths are singletons. The sequencing used CD4+ or CD8+ T cells sorted from blood, collected in a trial of the OX40 agonist ivuxolimab. Source of these receptors: an adult with an advanced solid tumor such as melanoma, head and neck, liver or kidney cancer.

V gene TRBV7-2 combines with J gene TRBJ2-5, with 9 nucleotides matching TRBD1. This CDR3 is built from 15 residues. Trimming took 5 bases from V and 4 from J; bases not matched to a gene: 8. Looked up from germline, CDR1 is SGHTA and CDR2 is FQGNSA. The CDR3 DNA reads as TGTGCCAGCAGCATGGGACAGGGAGGGGGAGAGACCCAGTACTTC. Translating gives CASSMGQGGGETQYF. The full variable domain, completed using reference TRBV7-2 and TRBJ2-5, is GAGVSQSPSNKVTEKGKDVELRCDPISGHTALYWYRQSLGQGLEFLIYFQGNSAPDKSGLPSDRFSAERTGGSVSTLTIQRTQQEDSAVYLCASSMGQGGGETQYFGPGTRLLVL.

The chain joins TRBV11-2 to TRBJ1-1; D not certain. The CDR3 is 13 residues long. The germline gives CDR1 SGHAT, CDR2 FQNNGV. The ends were cut back, 5 bases at V and 5 bases at J, with 12 bases in the middle. The CDR3 sequence: CASSPQSRTEAFF. For the CDR3, the DNA is TGTGCCAGCAGCCCCCAGTCACGGACTGAAGCTTTCTTT.

The chain carries TRBV30 and TRBJ2-7, with TRBD2 identical over 9 bases. V lost 0 bases to trimming and J lost 3 bases; unmatched junction nucleotides: 3. The CDR3 totals 14 residues. The V gene's germline CDR1 is GTSNPN and CDR2 SVGIG (reference sequence). The DNA of the CDR3 is TGTGCCTGGAGTGTCGCGGGAGGGTACTACGAGCAGTACTTC. It specifies CAWSVAGGYYEQYF.

In the case of this clone: Relative to the germline gene, one junction end is altered; a read error may explain this. This chain connects TRBV7-2 to TRBJ2-4; 7 nucleotides line up with TRBD1. Germline values: CDR1 SGHTA, CDR2 FQGNSA. CDR3 length equals 11 residues. The DNA of the CDR3 is TGTGCCAGCAGCTTAGAGGGGGCCGAGTTCTTC. This encodes CASSLEGAEFF.

The CDR3 bases are TGTGCCAGCAGTGTAAGGGGCCTCTCGGAGACCCAGTACTTC. Translation gives CASSVRGLSETQYF. The chain is built from TRBV27 and TRBJ2-5; weak D call: TRBD1 (5 bases). Trimming removed 5 bases at V and 5 bases at J, with 15 bases between. CDR3 size: 14 residues. CDR1 is MNHEY, CDR2 SMNVEV, per germline (reference sequence).

This chain links TRBV7-2 with TRBJ1-1; a possible D gene is TRBD1 (6 bases). The CDR3 runs 15 residues. CDR1 is SGHTA, CDR2 FQGNSA, per germline. Trimming shortened V by 5 bases and J by 4 bases, and 17 bases separated the two germline ends. CDR3 DNA sequence: TGTGCCAGCAGCGCGCGGGGGCCCAGCGGCACTGAAGCTTTCTTT. Protein product: CASSARGPSGTEAFF.

This chain joins TRBV15 and TRBJ1-6; 9 nucleotides match TRBD1. Losses at the gene ends were 3 bases for V and 8 bases for J; bases not matched to a gene: 5. CDR3 length: 15 residues. The germline gives CDR1 LNHNV, CDR2 YYDKDF (reference sequence). CDR3 in DNA: TGTGCCACCAGCAGGGACAGGGGAGTAGATTCACCCCTCCACTTT. Translating gives CATSRDRGVDSPLHF.

CDR3 DNA sequence: TGCGCCAGCAGCCACCCCGGTTGGGGTTCGGTTGAAAAACTGTTTTTT. It codes for CASSHPGWGSVEKLFF. The chain recombines TRBV4-1 with TRBJ1-4; D is uncertain. Germline values: CDR1 MGHRA, CDR2 YSYEKL. The CDR3 totals 16 residues. V dropped 3 bases and J dropped 7 bases, with 18 bases sitting between them.

The rearrangement links TRBV19 to TRBJ2-7, with 8 bases identical to TRBD1. Germline-derived CDR1 and CDR2 are LNHDA and SQIVND (reference sequence). The junction had 12 bases not matched to a gene; V was cut back by 4 bases and J by 10 bases. This CDR3 has 14 amino acids. The CDR3 DNA reads as TGTGCCAGTAGTAAAAAGGACAGGGTATATGAACAGTACTTC. Its translation is CASSKKDRVYEQYF.

V usage is TRBV28 and J usage is TRBJ1-2, with 7 bases matching TRBD1. The V gene's germline CDR1 is MDHEN and CDR2 SYDVKM. Unmatched junction bases numbered 7, after V lost 5 bases and J lost 4 bases. There are 14 residues in the CDR3. CDR3 amino acids: CASSQGGDAYGYTF. The DNA for the CDR3 is TGTGCCAGCAGTCAGGGGGGTGATGCCTATGGCTACACCTTC.

This chain joins TRBV30 and TRBJ1-2; D ambiguous. Between the trimmed V and J ends, which lost 4 bases and 4 bases, there was a span of 19 bases. Germline CDR1 and CDR2: GTSNPN and SVGIG (reference sequence). This CDR3 has 15 residues. The CDR3 sequence is CAWTGSDKPSYGYTF. The CDR3 bases are TGTGCCTGGACCGGGAGTGACAAGCCGTCCTATGGCTACACCTTC.

The chain links TRBV18 to TRBJ2-3; D remains ambiguous. The V and J ends lost 5 bases and 3 bases respectively, with 18 bases between them. The CDR3 runs to 16 residues. Germline values: CDR1 KGHSH, CDR2 LQKENI. In DNA, the CDR3 is TGTGCCAGCTCATCACGTCAGCTCGAAACGACAGATACGCAGTATTTT. It encodes CASSSRQLETTDTQYF. The full variable domain, rest sourced from reference TRBV18 and TRBJ2-3, is NAGVMQNPRHLVRRRGQEARLRCSPMKGHSHVYWYRQLPEEGLKFMVYLQKENIIDESGMPKERFSAEFPKEGPSILRIQQVVRGDSAAYFCASSSRQLETTDTQYFGPGTRLTVL.

The rearrangement uses TRBV30 and TRBJ2-7; tentative D call: TRBD2 (6 bases). Per germline, CDR1 GTSNPN and CDR2 SVGIG (reference sequence). The CDR3 covers 15 residues. Trimming removed 4 bases at V and 3 bases at J, with 19 bases between. The CDR3 coding sequence is TGTGCCTGGACCGCCCTTGGGGGGACGAACTACGAGCAGTACTTC. Residues: CAWTALGGTNYEQYF.

The chain employs TRBV2 and TRBJ2-7; TRBD1 is a possible D gene (5 bases). V lost 8 bases, J lost 3 bases, and 14 bases lay in between. The germline V gene encodes CDR1 SNHLY and CDR2 FYNNEI. The CDR3 totals 13 residues. DNA of the CDR3: TGTGCCAGCTTGTCAGGGTATCACTACGAGCAGTACTTC. Amino acids: CASLSGYHYEQYF.

CDR3 DNA: TGTGCCAGCAGCCCCCAGGCAGGGAATGGCTACACCTTC. This gives the protein CASSPQAGNGYTF. The gene calls are TRBV7-2 and TRBJ1-2; D possibly corresponds to TRBD1 (5 bases). The CDR3 sequence is 13 residues long. V was clipped by 5 bases and J by 6 bases, with 13 bases between them. Germline V CDR1 and CDR2: SGHTA, FQGNSA.

The V and J genes are TRBV18 and TRBJ1-1; 8 nucleotides agree with TRBD1. The junction had 5 bases not matched to a gene; V was cut back by 1 base and J by 1 base. The CDR3 consists of 16 residues. The germline V gene encodes CDR1 KGHSH and CDR2 LQKENI. The CDR3 is CASSPLNRGGNTEAFF. CDR3 nucleotide sequence: TGTGCCAGCTCACCACTGAACAGGGGGGGGAACACTGAAGCTTTCTTT.

The chain joins TRBV5-4 to TRBJ2-3; TRBD2 agrees at 9 bases. This CDR3 comprises 15 residues. CDR1 is SGHNT, CDR2 YYREEE, per germline (reference sequence). V lost 4 bases and J lost 3; bases outside the gene matches: 6. The CDR3 protein is CASSLAGGRTDTQYF. The CDR3 region has the DNA TGTGCCAGCAGCCTGGCGGGGGGGCGGACAGATACGCAGTATTTT. Variable domain in full (rest from reference TRBV5-4 and TRBJ2-3): ETGVTQSPTHLIKTRGQQVTLRCSSQSGHNTVSWYQQALGQGPQFIFQYYREEENGRGNFPPRFSGLQFPNYSSELNVNALELDDSALYLCASSLAGGRTDTQYFGPGTRLTVL.

The chain links TRBV7-3 to TRBJ2-4, with TRBD1 as a possible D gene (5 bases). Trimming left V 4 bases short and J 9 bases short, with 13 bases between. Germline V gene sequence: CDR1 SGHTA, CDR2 FQGTGA. The CDR3 loop spans 13 amino acids. The CDR3 reads CASSSPDTGIQYF. CDR3 DNA sequence: TGTGCCAGCAGCTCCCCGGACACGGGCATTCAGTACTTC.

The chain links TRBV7-9 to TRBJ2-7, with D perhaps assigned TRBD1 or TRBD2 (5 bases each). The V and J ends lost 3 bases and 5 bases respectively, with 17 bases between them. This CDR3 region has 15 residues. Germline assignment: CDR1 SEHNR and CDR2 FQNEAQ (reference sequence). CDR3 region: CASSFTGPGRNEQYF. DNA for the CDR3: TGTGCCAGCAGCTTTACGGGACCCGGCAGGAACGAGCAGTACTTC.

V usage is TRBV5-6 and J usage is TRBJ1-2, with 9 nucleotides matching TRBD1. Trimming cost V 1 base and J 3 bases; bases outside gene matches: 7. This CDR3 comprises 16 residues. Germline CDR1 is SGHDT and CDR2 is YYEEEE. CDR3 DNA: TGTGCCAGCAGCTTGACAGGGGGCGCGGTTGACTATGGCTACACCTTC. This gives the protein CASSLTGGAVDYGYTF. Full variable domain (outside the CDR3, taken from reference TRBV5-6 and TRBJ1-2): DAGVTQSPTHLIKTRGQQVTLRCSPKSGHDTVSWYQQALGQGPQFIFQYYEEEERQRGNFPDRFSGHQFPNYSSELNVNALLLGDSALYLCASSLTGGAVDYGYTFGSGTRLTVV.

This clone was recorded a few times. The rearrangement uses TRBV9 and TRBJ1-1; maybe TRBD1 (5 bases). The V gene lost 4 bases and the J gene lost 11 bases, with 18 bases spanning the gap. CDR1 and CDR2 (germline): SGDLS, YYNGEE. There are 13 residues in the CDR3. CDR3 sequence: CASSPSPRDLAFF. The CDR3 DNA reads TGTGCCAGCAGCCCCTCCCCCAGGGATTTGGCTTTCTTT.

This clone was counted between two and nine times. This chain links TRBV28 with TRBJ2-7; D not certain. Per the germline V gene, CDR1 is MDHEN and CDR2 is SYDVKM. The CDR3 sequence is 14 residues long. The V and J ends lost 7 bases and 3 bases respectively, with 16 bases between them. CDR3 in DNA: TGTGCCAGCATCTCAGGTATGGAAGGCTACGAGCAGTACTTC. It yields the protein CASISGMEGYEQYF.

V is TRBV28 and J is TRBJ2-5; D gene uncertain. Between the trimmed V and J ends, which lost 6 bases and 4 bases, there was a span of 15 bases. Germline values: CDR1 MDHEN, CDR2 SYDVKM. The CDR3 is 14 residues long. The chain's CDR3 is CASSGEVARETQYF. The CDR3 DNA follows: TGTGCCAGCAGCGGTGAGGTTGCGAGAGAGACCCAGTACTTC.

V is TRBV11-3 and J is TRBJ2-7; no clear D. The CDR3 length is 13 residues. The V and J ends lost 5 bases and 5 bases respectively, with 13 bases between them. CDR1 SGHNT and CDR2 YENEEA come from the germline V gene. For the CDR3, the DNA is TGTGCCAGCAGCCTCCAGGACGGCGACGAGCAGTACTTC. The encoded protein is CASSLQDGDEQYF.

The CDR3 reads CASGIRSAGQSRANVLTF. The DNA of the CDR3 is TGTGCTAGTGGTATTCGAAGTGCAGGACAAAGTCGGGCCAACGTCCTGACTTTC. The V and J genes are TRBV12-5 and TRBJ2-6; tentatively, D is TRBD1 (5 bases). The CDR3 contains 18 residues. CDR1 is LGHNT, CDR2 FRNRAP, per germline. V dropped 5 bases and J dropped 5 bases, with 22 bases sitting between them. Together with reference TRBV12-5 and TRBJ2-6, the CDR3 gives the full variable domain: DARVTQTPRHKVTEMGQEVTMRCQPILGHNTVFWYRQTMMQGLELLAYFRNRAPLDDSGMPKDRFSAEMPDATLATLKIQPSEPRDSAVYFCASGIRSAGQSRANVLTFGAGSRLTVL.

The CDR3 DNA sequence: TGTGCTAGTGGTTTGATTGACTACGAGCAGTACTTC. Its protein is CASGLIDYEQYF. V and J are TRBV12-5 and TRBJ2-7; no clear D. V was clipped by 2 bases and J by 3 bases, with 5 bases between them. The CDR3 is made up of 12 amino acids. Germline V gene lookup returns CDR1 LGHNT and CDR2 FRNRAP.